The clone carrying this T cell receptor beta chain was detected a few times. The data belong to a study of T-cell memory formation after mild COVID-19. Germline values: CDR1 SGHTA, CDR2 FQGNSA. V lost 5 bases, J lost 7 bases, and 18 bases lay in between. This CDR3 region has 15 residues. TCRdb itself ran the 5' RACE reads through MiXCR, one entry per CDR3 protein. The profile shows approximately 500,000 distinct CDR3 sequences, around a quarter of them singletons. This clonotype was obtained from an adult woman who had mild COVID-19 (a few samples of this study predate the infection). Cell type and time point are not known. J is TRBJ2-1 and V is TRBV7-2; D is tentatively TRBD1 or TRBD2 (5 bases each). What was sequenced was PBMCs or a T cell subset sorted from them (not recorded which). This CDR3 is CASSKQPGPSNEQFF. In DNA form, the CDR3 reads TGTGCCAGCAGCAAACAACCGGGACCTTCTAATGAGCAGTTCTTC.